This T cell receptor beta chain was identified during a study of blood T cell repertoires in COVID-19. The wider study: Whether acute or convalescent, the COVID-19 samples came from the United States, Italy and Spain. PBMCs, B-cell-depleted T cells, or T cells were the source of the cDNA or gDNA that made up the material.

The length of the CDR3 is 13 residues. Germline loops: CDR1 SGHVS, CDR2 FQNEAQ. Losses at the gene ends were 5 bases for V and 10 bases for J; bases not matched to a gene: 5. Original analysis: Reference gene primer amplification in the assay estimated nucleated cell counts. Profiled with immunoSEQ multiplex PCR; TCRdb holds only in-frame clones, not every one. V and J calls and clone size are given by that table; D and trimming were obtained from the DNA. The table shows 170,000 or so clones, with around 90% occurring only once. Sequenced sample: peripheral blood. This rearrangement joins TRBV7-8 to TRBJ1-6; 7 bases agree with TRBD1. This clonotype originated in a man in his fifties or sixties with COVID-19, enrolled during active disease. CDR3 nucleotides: TGTGCCAGCAGCCGATCAGGGGGATCACCCCTCCACTTT. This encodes CASSRSGGSPLHF.